This T cell receptor (beta chain) was documented in a study of T cells in Graves' hyperthyroidism and ophthalmopathy. Clinical Activity Scores of at least 3, NOSPECS grades of at least 4 and durations under 3 months characterized ophthalmopathy patients. The TCR beta CDR3 regions underwent amplification using RNA transcripts as the source. First-round RT-PCR with HTBI primers amplified the TCR CDR3 region. TCRdb recomputed calls from the multiplex PCR reads with MiXCR, one row per CDR3 protein. The data show a few hundred thousand distinct CDR3 sequences, about an eighth seen once. This clonotype has only a few counts. Trimming took off 2 bases at V and 0 bases at J, with 8 bases between the two ends. CDR1 is MDHEN and CDR2 is SYDVKM in the germline V gene. This CDR3 spans 14 amino acids.

The clonotype comes from a woman aged 40-49 years with Graves' ophthalmopathy. Sequences were obtained from blood. The chain carries TRBV28 and TRBJ2-7; the D is unclear. The CDR3 loop reads CASSLHASSYEQYF. In DNA form, the CDR3 reads TGTGCCAGCAGTTTACACGCGAGCTCCTACGAGCAGTACTTC.